The 26 T cell receptor beta chains given below trace back to one sample, sequenced in a study of cytotoxic CD8 clonotypes in ibrutinib-treated CLL. The repertoire was sequenced with immunoSEQ multiplex PCR; TCRdb's copy has only in-frame clones and lacks some. The sample contains approximately 190,000 clones, approximately 70% of which appear only once. The starting material was PBMCs, obtained after 12 months of ibrutinib treatment. The origin of the receptors is a human donor with chronic lymphocytic leukemia.

The J gene is TRBJ1-2, the V gene TRBV11-2; D gene unclear. The CDR3 contains 14 residues. CDR1 is SGHAT, CDR2 FQNNGV, per germline. Trimming shortened V by 4 bases and J by 2 bases, and 11 bases separated the two germline ends. CDR3 residues: CASSSPAVNYGYTF. The CDR3 coding sequence is TGTGCCAGCAGCTCTCCTGCGGTAAACTATGGCTACACCTTC.

The chain recombines TRBV7-3 with TRBJ1-5; weak D call: TRBD1 (5 bases). The V and J ends lost 5 bases and 4 bases respectively, with 12 bases between them. This CDR3 region has 14 residues. Germline V gene lookup returns CDR1 SGHTA and CDR2 FQGTGA. The CDR3 nucleotides read TGTGCCAGCAGCCCCGAACAGGTTAATCAGCCCCAGCATTTT. It is translated as CASSPEQVNQPQHF.

J is TRBJ1-2 and V is TRBV9; D remains ambiguous. Germline-derived CDR1 and CDR2 are SGDLS and YYNGEE. Trimming took 4 bases from V and 5 from J, leaving 9 bases between them. The CDR3 spans 12 residues. CDR3 in amino acids: CASSNRLYGYTF. The DNA of the CDR3 is TGTGCCAGCAGCAATCGCCTTTATGGCTACACCTTC.

This clone was counted a single time. The rearrangement uses TRBV2 and TRBJ2-7, with D hard to call. V was trimmed by 6 bases and J by 0 bases, leaving 6 bases between them. This CDR3 has 12 amino acids. Per germline, CDR1 SNHLY and CDR2 FYNNEI. DNA for the CDR3: TGTGCCAGCAGCTCGAGCTCCTACGAGCAGTACTTC. It yields the protein CASSSSSYEQYF.

This clone was counted only a few times. The rearrangement joins TRBV28 to TRBJ2-7; D is possibly TRBD2 (5 bases). The CDR3 spans 12 residues. V lost 9 bases and J 2 bases, leaving 11 bases between the germline ends. Germline V gives CDR1 MDHEN, CDR2 SYDVKM. For the CDR3, the DNA is TGTGCCAGTTTTGGCGGGCCCTACGAGCAGTACTTC. Protein: CASFGGPYEQYF.

The chain uses TRBV7-2 and TRBJ1-2, with 7 positions matching TRBD1. The CDR3 extends over 16 amino acids. Germline lookup yields CDR1 SGHTA and CDR2 FQGNSA. V lost 2 bases, J lost 3 bases, and 9 bases stayed unmatched. In DNA, the CDR3 is TGTGCCAGCAGCTTAATGGGACAGCCCTTTGACTATGGCTACACCTTC. It yields the protein CASSLMGQPFDYGYTF.

CDR3 DNA sequence: TGTGCCAGCAGCTTTGGGGCAGGGGGCTATTGGAACACTGAAGCTTTCTTT. It translates to CASSFGAGGYWNTEAFF. The rearrangement joins TRBV7-9 to TRBJ1-1, with TRBD1 matching over 8 bases. CDR1 is SEHNR, CDR2 FQNEAQ, per germline (reference sequence). The trim removed 3 bases at V and 1 base at J, leaving 10 bases unmatched. The CDR3 consists of 17 residues.

In its sample, this clone was seen a few times. This chain links TRBV4-2 with TRBJ1-1; D is ambiguous. CDR3 size: 15 residues. V was clipped by 1 base and J by 1 base, with 10 bases between them. Germline V lookup: CDR1 LGHNA, CDR2 YNFKEQ. The CDR3 is CASSQVEGQNTEAFF. The CDR3 DNA reads TGTGCCAGCAGCCAAGTAGAGGGTCAGAACACTGAAGCTTTCTTT.

V and J are TRBV5-1 and TRBJ2-3, with 9 bases matching TRBD2. The CDR3 is made up of 17 amino acids. The V and J ends lost 4 bases and 0 bases, in that order; junction bases with no gene match: 9. The V gene's germline CDR1 is SGHRS and CDR2 YFSETQ. In nucleotides, the CDR3 is TGCGCCAGCAGCCCCCGCCTAGCGGGGACTAGCACAGATACGCAGTATTTT. Its translation: CASSPRLAGTSTDTQYF.

The chain joins TRBV6-5 to TRBJ2-7; no firm D call. There are 15 residues in the CDR3. CDR1 and CDR2 from the germline V gene are MNHEY and SVGAGI. The germline V and J ends were trimmed by 0 bases and 1 base, with 10 bases remaining between them. The CDR3 here is CASSYSNIGSYEQYF. In nucleotides, the CDR3 is TGTGCCAGCAGTTACTCGAATATCGGGTCCTACGAGCAGTACTTC.

The chain carries TRBV30 and TRBJ1-2; no clear D gene. This CDR3 has 12 amino acids. The ends were cut back, 2 bases at V and 2 bases at J, with 6 bases in the middle. The V gene's germline CDR1 is GTSNPN and CDR2 SVGIG (reference sequence). CDR3: CAWSFSNYGYTF. The CDR3 DNA sequence: TGTGCCTGGAGTTTCTCCAACTATGGCTACACCTTC.

The chain employs TRBV9 and TRBJ1-3; possibly TRBD1 for D (5 bases). V lost 3 bases and J lost 2, with 12 bases in between. Germline values: CDR1 SGDLS, CDR2 YYNGEE. The CDR3 sequence is 15 residues long. This CDR3 reads CASSGPGTPGNTIYF. CDR3 nucleotide sequence: TGTGCCAGCAGCGGACCGGGGACCCCTGGAAACACCATATATTTT.

The chain is built from TRBV9 and TRBJ2-6; D ambiguous. The CDR3 runs to 15 residues. V lost 3 bases, J lost 0 bases, and 7 bases lay in between. In germline, CDR1 is SGDLS, CDR2 YYNGEE. CDR3: CASSDGYSGANVLTF. The DNA for the CDR3 is TGTGCCAGCAGCGACGGGTACTCTGGGGCCAACGTCCTGACTTTC.

The genes are TRBV28 and TRBJ2-7, with D possibly matching TRBD2 (6 bases). Trimming pared 2 bases from V and 1 base from J, leaving 9 bases between. The CDR3 runs 14 residues. Germline CDR1 and CDR2: MDHEN and SYDVKM. This CDR3 is CASSLPGGSYEQYF. In DNA, the CDR3 is TGTGCCAGCAGTTTACCCGGGGGATCCTACGAGCAGTACTTC.

This clone was recorded a few times. The chain is built from TRBV7-9 and TRBJ2-1; D uncertain. CDR1 is SEHNR and CDR2 is FQNEAQ in the germline V gene (reference sequence). Trimming took off 1 base at V and 8 bases at J, with 3 bases between the two ends. The CDR3 extends over 11 amino acids. CDR3 DNA: TGTGCCAGCAGCTTAGTCTATGAGCAGTTCTTC. Its protein is CASSLVYEQFF.

The rearrangement joins TRBV18 to TRBJ1-2; 7 bases map to TRBD1. Germline loops: CDR1 KGHSH, CDR2 LQKENI. The CDR3 sequence is 15 residues long. V gave up 3 bases and J gave up 8 bases; unmatched junction bases: 12. CDR3: CASSPQPRQGEGYTF. CDR3 nucleotides: TGTGCCAGCTCACCCCAACCCCGACAGGGTGAGGGCTACACCTTC.

The chain links TRBV6-6 to TRBJ2-2, with unresolved D. The CDR3 extends over 14 amino acids. Germline V lookup: CDR1 MNHNY, CDR2 SVGAGI (reference sequence). With 6 bases removed from V and 1 base from J, the gap between germline ends came to 9 bases. The CDR3 reads CASSPLENTGELFF. CDR3 coding DNA: TGTGCCAGCAGCCCATTAGAGAACACCGGGGAGCTGTTTTTT.

The rearrangement links TRBV7-2 to TRBJ1-2; a weak D match, TRBD1 (6 bases). Deletions cut 2 bases from V and 3 bases from J, with 13 bases between. Germline CDR1 and CDR2: SGHTA and FQGNSA. This CDR3 is 15 amino acids long. CDR3 in DNA: TGTGCCAGCAGCTTATCTCGGGGGGCTTACTATGGCTACACCTTC. It encodes CASSLSRGAYYGYTF.

V usage is TRBV7-3 and J usage is TRBJ1-1, with D unclear. CDR1 and CDR2 from the germline V gene are SGHTA and FQGTGA. The CDR3 has 14 residues. V was cut by 8 bases and J by 5 bases, with 18 bases left in between. The CDR3 DNA reads TGTGCCAGCTCCTCTTCGGGCGGGGTGACTGAAGCTTTCTTT. Translation gives CASSSSGGVTEAFF.

The genes are TRBV30 and TRBJ1-1; D might be TRBD1 (5 bases). Germline loops: CDR1 GTSNPN, CDR2 SVGIG (reference sequence). The CDR3 is 15 residues long. The ends were cut back, 0 bases at V and 0 bases at J, with 11 bases in the middle. CDR3 protein: CAWSVRRALNTEAFF. The CDR3 nucleotides are TGTGCCTGGAGTGTCCGCAGGGCTCTGAACACTGAAGCTTTCTTT. The variable domain in full, completed from reference TRBV30 and TRBJ1-1, reads SQTIHQWPATLVQPVGSPLSLECTVEGTSNPNLYWYRQAAGRGLQLLFYSVGIGQISSEVPQNLSASRPQDRQFILSSKKLLLSDSGFYLCAWSVRRALNTEAFFGQGTRLTVV.

The rearrangement links TRBV29-1 to TRBJ2-5; D possibly corresponds to TRBD1 (6 bases). The CDR3 runs to 13 residues. The V and J ends lost 4 bases and 4 bases respectively, with 13 bases between them. Germline values: CDR1 SQVTM, CDR2 ANQGSEA. CDR3 protein: CSVVILGAETQYF. For the CDR3, the DNA is TGCAGCGTTGTTATATTGGGGGCAGAGACCCAGTACTTC.

This clone has only a few counts. This chain joins TRBV29-1 and TRBJ2-2, with unresolved D. This CDR3 spans 12 amino acids. V was trimmed by 7 bases and J by 1 base, leaving 7 bases between them. The V gene's germline CDR1 is SQVTM and CDR2 ANQGSEA. The CDR3 DNA follows: TGCAGCGCCAAGAAGAACACCGGGGAGCTGTTTTTT. It yields the protein CSAKKNTGELFF.

This clone came up many times. V and J are TRBV14 and TRBJ1-1; no definite D call. The CDR3 length is 12 residues. Trimming stripped 2 bases from V and 4 bases from J, with 5 bases between. Per the germline V gene, CDR1 is SGHDN and CDR2 is FVKESK. CDR3 bases: TGTGCCAGCAGCCAATGGCGCACTGAAGCTTTCTTT. Its translation is CASSQWRTEAFF.

This sequence joins TRBV14 and TRBJ1-5; D ambiguous. Trimming removed 3 bases from V and 7 bases from J, with 13 bases in between. The CDR3 spans 14 residues. CDR1 is SGHDN and CDR2 is FVKESK in the germline V gene. The CDR3 DNA is TGTGCCAGCAGCCATCCGGCTGGTCAGCAGCCCCAGCATTTT. Residues: CASSHPAGQQPQHF.

The chain links TRBV30 to TRBJ1-5; TRBD1 is a possible D gene (5 bases). V was clipped by 2 bases and J by 2 bases, with 10 bases between them. This CDR3 contains 14 residues. Germline values: CDR1 GTSNPN, CDR2 SVGIG (reference sequence). The DNA for the CDR3 is TGTGCCTGGAGTTCAGGGAGGGGCAATCAGCCCCAGCATTTT. Its translation: CAWSSGRGNQPQHF.

This clone has just a few counts. The V call is TRBV20-1, the J call TRBJ2-1, with unresolved D. V lost 7 bases, J lost 7 bases, and 11 bases lay in between. CDR1 DFQATT and CDR2 SNEGSKA come from the germline V gene (reference sequence). The CDR3 has 11 amino acids. CDR3 loop: CSGVGQNEQFF. CDR3 DNA: TGCAGTGGAGTAGGGCAAAATGAGCAGTTCTTC.